The sequence of this T cell receptor beta chain was determined in a study of cytomegalovirus exposure and HLA in healthy donors. Across the whole study: Counted in an early data release were roughly 81 million unique TCRs from HLA-typed donors.

13 Jbeta primers and 60 Vbeta primers were used for the PCR. Using immunoSEQ multiplex PCR, the repertoire was profiled, and TCRdb retains in-frame clones only, with some absent. The sample includes more than 75,000 clones, less than 80% of them seen just once. The V and J ends lost 3 bases and 6 bases, in that order; junction bases with no gene match: 11. Germline CDR1 and CDR2: MGHRA and YSYEKL. The CDR3 totals 17 residues. The J gene is TRBJ2-2, the V gene TRBV4-1, with 9 bases matching TRBD1. The sequencing sample was made of PBMCs. This TCR was sampled from a man aged 35 to 55 in good health and CMV-seropositive. CDR3 DNA: TGCGCCAGCAGCCATGAGCCGACAGGGGGAGGCCCCGGGGAGCTGTTTTTT. Protein: CASSHEPTGGGPGELFF.